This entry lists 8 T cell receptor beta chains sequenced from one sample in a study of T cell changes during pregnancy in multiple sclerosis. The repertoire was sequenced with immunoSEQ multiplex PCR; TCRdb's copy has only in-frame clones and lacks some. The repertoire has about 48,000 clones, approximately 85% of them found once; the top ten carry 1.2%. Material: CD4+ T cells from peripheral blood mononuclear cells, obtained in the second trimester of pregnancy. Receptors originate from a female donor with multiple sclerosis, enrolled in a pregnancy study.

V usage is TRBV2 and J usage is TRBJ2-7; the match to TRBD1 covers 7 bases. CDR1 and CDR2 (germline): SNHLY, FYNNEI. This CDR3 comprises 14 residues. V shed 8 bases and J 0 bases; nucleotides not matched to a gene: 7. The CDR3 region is CASDGTESSYEQYF. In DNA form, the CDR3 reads TGTGCCAGCGATGGGACAGAGAGCTCCTACGAGCAGTACTTC.

The CDR3 DNA sequence: TGTGCCCAGAGTAGGGGACAAGAGACCCAGTACTTC. Its translation is CAQSRGQETQYF. V gene TRBV30 combines with J gene TRBJ2-5, with a possible D match to TRBD1 (5 bases). V was clipped by 8 bases and J by 2 bases, with 12 bases between them. The CDR3 covers 12 residues. The germline V gene has CDR1 GTSNPN and CDR2 SVGIG (reference sequence).

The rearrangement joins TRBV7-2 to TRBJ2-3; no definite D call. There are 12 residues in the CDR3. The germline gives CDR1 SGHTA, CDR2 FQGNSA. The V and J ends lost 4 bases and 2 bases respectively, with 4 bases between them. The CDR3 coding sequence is TGTGCCAGCAGCTCCTTCACAGATACGCAGTATTTT. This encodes CASSSFTDTQYF.

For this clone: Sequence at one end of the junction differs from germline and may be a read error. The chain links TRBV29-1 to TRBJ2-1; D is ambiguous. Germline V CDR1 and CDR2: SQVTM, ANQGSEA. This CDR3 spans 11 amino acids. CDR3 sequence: CSVQEAPEQFF. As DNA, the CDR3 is TGCAGCGTTCAAGAGGCCCCTGAGCAGTTCTTC.

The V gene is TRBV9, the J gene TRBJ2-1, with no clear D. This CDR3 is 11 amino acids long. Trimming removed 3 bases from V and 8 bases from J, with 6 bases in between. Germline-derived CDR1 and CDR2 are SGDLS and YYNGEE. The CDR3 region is CASSAFHEQFF. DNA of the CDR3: TGTGCCAGCAGCGCCTTCCATGAGCAGTTCTTC.

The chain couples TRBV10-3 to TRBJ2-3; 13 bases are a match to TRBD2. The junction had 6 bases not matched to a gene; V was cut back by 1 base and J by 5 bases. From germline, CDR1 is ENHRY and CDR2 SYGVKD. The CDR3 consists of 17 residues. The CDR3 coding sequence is TGTGCCATCAGTGAGTTCGGACTAGCGGGAGCAAGAGATACGCAGTATTTT. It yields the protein CAISEFGLAGARDTQYF.

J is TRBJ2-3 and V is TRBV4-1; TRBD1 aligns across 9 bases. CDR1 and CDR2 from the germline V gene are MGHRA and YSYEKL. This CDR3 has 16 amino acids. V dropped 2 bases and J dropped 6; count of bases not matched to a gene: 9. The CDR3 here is CASSQLPGQGSDTQYF. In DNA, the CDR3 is TGCGCCAGCAGCCAATTACCGGGACAGGGTTCGGATACGCAGTATTTT.

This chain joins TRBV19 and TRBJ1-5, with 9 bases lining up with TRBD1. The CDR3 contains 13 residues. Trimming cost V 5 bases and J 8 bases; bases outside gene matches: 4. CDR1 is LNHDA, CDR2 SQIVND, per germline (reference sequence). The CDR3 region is CASSAGQGEPQHF. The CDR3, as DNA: TGTGCCAGTAGTGCGGGACAGGGTGAGCCCCAGCATTTT.